Below, 2 T cell receptor beta chains from the same sample are listed, as sequenced in a study of T-cell memory formation after mild COVID-19. TCRdb called the 5' RACE reads again in MiXCR, with one record for every CDR3 protein. The profile covers under 700,000 distinct CDR3 sequences, with roughly 21% appearing a single time and around 13% taken by the ten largest. The sequenced material came from PBMCs or a T cell subset sorted from them (not recorded which). The source of these receptors is an adult woman who had mild COVID-19 (a few samples of this study predate the infection). Cell type and time point are not known.

This chain joins TRBV20-1 and TRBJ2-1, with TRBD1 matching over 11 bases. From germline, CDR1 is DFQATT and CDR2 SNEGSKA (reference sequence). There are 17 residues in the CDR3. V lost 3 bases to trimming and J lost 2 bases; unmatched junction nucleotides: 9. CDR3 DNA: TGCAGTGCTAGCCGAGGTCTGGACAGGGGGCCCTACAATGAGCAGTTCTTC. The encoded protein is CSASRGLDRGPYNEQFF.

This clonotype has only a few counts. This chain connects TRBV12-3 or TRBV12-4 to TRBJ1-2; no definite D call. V shed 1 base and J shed 4 bases, with 13 bases lying between them. This CDR3 is 15 amino acids long. CDR3 nucleotide sequence: TGTGCCAGCAGTTTAGGGACGGCCGGACTCTATGGCTACACCTTC. Its protein is CASSLGTAGLYGYTF.